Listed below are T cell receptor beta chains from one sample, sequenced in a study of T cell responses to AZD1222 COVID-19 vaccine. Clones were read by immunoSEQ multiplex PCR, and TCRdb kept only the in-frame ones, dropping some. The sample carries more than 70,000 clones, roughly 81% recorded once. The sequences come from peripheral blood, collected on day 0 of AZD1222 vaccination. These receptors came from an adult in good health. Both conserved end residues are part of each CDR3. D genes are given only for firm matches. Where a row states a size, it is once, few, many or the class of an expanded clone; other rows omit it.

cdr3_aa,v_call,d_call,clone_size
CAIRGDRNTEAFF,TRBV10-3,TRBD1,once
CASSLPLGAEQFF,TRBV28,.,.
CASSQDPGGDRGQVEQYF,TRBV4-3,TRBD1,few
CASSLSSGFKYF,TRBV7-2,.,.
CVSGETINSPLHF,TRBV7-9,.,.
CASSSSGALYEQYF,TRBV7-2,TRBD2,.
CASSMAAGELFF,TRBV19,.,.
CASRSFSGRRADTQYF,TRBV5-1,TRBD2,.
CASSLQGQSRGYTF,TRBV5-1,.,.
CASSPSGNSNTGELFF,TRBV4-1,.,.
CARRRTGGYGYTF,TRBV5-3,TRBD1,.